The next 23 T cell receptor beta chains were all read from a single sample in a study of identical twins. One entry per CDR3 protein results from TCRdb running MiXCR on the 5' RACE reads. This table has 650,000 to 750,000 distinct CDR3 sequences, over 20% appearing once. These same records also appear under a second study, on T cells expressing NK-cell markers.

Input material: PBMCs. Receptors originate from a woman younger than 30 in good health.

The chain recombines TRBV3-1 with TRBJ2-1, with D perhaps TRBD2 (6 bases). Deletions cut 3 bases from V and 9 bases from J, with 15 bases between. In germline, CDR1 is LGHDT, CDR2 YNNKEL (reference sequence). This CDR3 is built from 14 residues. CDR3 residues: CASSQNYGGTEQFF. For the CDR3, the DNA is TGTGCCAGCAGCCAGAATTATGGGGGGACTGAGCAGTTCTTC.

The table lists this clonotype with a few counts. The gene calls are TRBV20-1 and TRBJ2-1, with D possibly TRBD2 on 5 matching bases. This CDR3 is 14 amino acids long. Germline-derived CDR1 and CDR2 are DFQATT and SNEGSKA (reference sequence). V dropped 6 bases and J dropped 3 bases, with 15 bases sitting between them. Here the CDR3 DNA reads TGCAGTGCCGCCCGGGGAGCCCTCTACAATGAGCAGTTCTTC. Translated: CSAARGALYNEQFF.

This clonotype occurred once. CDR3 sequence: CASSRSLGYEQYF. The CDR3 nucleotides read TGTGCCAGCAGCCGATCCCTGGGCTACGAGCAGTACTTC. This sequence joins TRBV7-9 and TRBJ2-7; D uncertain. This CDR3 comprises 13 residues. Trimming removed 5 bases at V and 3 bases at J, with 11 bases between. The germline CDR1 and CDR2 sequences are SEHNR and FQNEAQ (reference sequence).

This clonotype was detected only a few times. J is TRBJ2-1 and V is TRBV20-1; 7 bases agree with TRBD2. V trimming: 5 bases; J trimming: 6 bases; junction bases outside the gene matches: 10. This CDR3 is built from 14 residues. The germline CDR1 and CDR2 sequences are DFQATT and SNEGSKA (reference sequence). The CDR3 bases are TGCAGTGCTGAGATGGGGGGGGGTGTCAATGAGCAGTTCTTC. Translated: CSAEMGGGVNEQFF.

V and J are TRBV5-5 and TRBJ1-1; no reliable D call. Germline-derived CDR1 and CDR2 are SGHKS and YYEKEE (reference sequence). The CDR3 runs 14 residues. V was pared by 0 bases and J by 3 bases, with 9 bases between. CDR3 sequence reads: CASSLDGIYTEAFF. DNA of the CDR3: TGTGCCAGCAGCTTGGACGGCATATACACTGAAGCTTTCTTT.

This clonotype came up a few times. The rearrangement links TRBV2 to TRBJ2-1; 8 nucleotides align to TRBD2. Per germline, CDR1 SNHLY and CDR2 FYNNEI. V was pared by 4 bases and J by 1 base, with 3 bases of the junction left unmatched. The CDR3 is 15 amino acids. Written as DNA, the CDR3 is TGTGCCAGCAGTGGGGGACTAGAATCCTACAATGAGCAGTTCTTC. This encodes CASSGGLESYNEQFF.

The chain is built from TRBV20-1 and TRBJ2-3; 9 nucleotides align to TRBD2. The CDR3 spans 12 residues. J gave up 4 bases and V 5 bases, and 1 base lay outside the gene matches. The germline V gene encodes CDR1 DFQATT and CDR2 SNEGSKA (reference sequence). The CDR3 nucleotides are TGCAGTGCTCAGCGGGGGGCAGATACGCAGTATTTT. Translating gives CSAQRGADTQYF.

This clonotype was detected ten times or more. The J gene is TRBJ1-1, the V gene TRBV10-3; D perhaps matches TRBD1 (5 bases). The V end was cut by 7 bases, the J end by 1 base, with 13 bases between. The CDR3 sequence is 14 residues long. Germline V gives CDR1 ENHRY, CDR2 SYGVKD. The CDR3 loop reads CAIKGTDRNTEAFF. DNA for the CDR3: TGTGCCATCAAAGGGACCGACAGGAACACTGAAGCTTTCTTT.

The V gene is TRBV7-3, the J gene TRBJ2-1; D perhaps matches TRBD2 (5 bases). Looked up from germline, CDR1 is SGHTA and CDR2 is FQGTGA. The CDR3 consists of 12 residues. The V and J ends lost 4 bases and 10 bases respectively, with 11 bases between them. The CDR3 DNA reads TGTGCCAGCAGCTCGGGCCGGGAAGAGCAGTTCTTC. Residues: CASSSGREEQFF.

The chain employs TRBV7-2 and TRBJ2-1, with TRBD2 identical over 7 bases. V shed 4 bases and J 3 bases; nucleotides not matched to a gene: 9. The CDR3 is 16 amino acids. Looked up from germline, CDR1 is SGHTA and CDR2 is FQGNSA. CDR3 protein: CASSSNRDYFYNEQFF. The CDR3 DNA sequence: TGTGCCAGCAGCTCCAACCGGGACTACTTCTACAATGAGCAGTTCTTC. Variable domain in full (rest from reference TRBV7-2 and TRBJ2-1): GAGVSQSPSNKVTEKGKDVELRCDPISGHTALYWYRQSLGQGLEFLIYFQGNSAPDKSGLPSDRFSAERTGGSVSTLTIQRTQQEDSAVYLCASSSNRDYFYNEQFFGPGTRLTVL.

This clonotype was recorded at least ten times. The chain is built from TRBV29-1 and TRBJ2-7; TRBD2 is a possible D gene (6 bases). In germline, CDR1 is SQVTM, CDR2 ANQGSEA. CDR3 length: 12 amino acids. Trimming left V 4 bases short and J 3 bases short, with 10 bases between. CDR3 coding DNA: TGCAGCGTTGGGCGGGATAACTACGAGCAGTACTTC. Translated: CSVGRDNYEQYF.

The chain's CDR3 is CSAAGRGGDTQYF. For the CDR3, the DNA is TGCAGTGCTGCGGGCCGGGGGGGCGATACGCAGTATTTT. The rearrangement joins TRBV20-1 to TRBJ2-3, with 8 bases matching TRBD2. This CDR3 has 13 residues. The germline CDR1 and CDR2 sequences are DFQATT and SNEGSKA (reference sequence). J lost 6 bases, V lost 5 bases, and 7 bases had no gene match.

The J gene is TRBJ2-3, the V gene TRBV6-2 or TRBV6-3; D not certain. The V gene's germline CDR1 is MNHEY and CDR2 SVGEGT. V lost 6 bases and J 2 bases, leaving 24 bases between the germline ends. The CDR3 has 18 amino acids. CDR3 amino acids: CASSNMPPTLSVTDTQYF. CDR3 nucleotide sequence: TGTGCCAGCAGCAATATGCCTCCGACACTAAGCGTCACAGATACGCAGTATTTT.

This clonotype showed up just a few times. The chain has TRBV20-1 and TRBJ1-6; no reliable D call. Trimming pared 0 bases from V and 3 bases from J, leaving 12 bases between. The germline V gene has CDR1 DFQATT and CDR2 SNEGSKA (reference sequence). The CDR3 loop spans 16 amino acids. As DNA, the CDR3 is TGCAGTGCTAGAGAACGAGGCAGCTACTATAATTCACCCCTCCACTTT. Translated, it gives CSARERGSYYNSPLHF.

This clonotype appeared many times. For the CDR3, the DNA is TGTGCCAGCAGGAGTGCCCCGGGGGCCAACGTCCTGACTTTC. This sequence encodes CASRSAPGANVLTF. The gene calls are TRBV12-3 or TRBV12-4 and TRBJ2-6; no reliable D call. The CDR3 has 14 residues. V gave up 6 bases and J gave up 4 bases, with 10 bases separating them.

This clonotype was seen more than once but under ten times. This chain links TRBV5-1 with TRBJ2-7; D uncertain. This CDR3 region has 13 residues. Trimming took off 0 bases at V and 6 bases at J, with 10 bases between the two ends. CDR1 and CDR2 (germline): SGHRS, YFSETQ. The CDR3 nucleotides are TGCGCCAGCAGCTTGGGAACACTTTCCGAGCAGTACTTC. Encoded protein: CASSLGTLSEQYF.

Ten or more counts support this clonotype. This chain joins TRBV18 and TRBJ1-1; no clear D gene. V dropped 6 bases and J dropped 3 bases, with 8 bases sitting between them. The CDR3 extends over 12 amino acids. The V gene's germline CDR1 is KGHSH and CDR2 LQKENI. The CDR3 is CASSPADTEAFF. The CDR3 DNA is TGTGCCAGCTCCCCGGCAGACACTGAAGCTTTCTTT. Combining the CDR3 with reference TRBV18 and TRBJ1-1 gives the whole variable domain NAGVMQNPRHLVRRRGQEARLRCSPMKGHSHVYWYRQLPEEGLKFMVYLQKENIIDESGMPKERFSAEFPKEGPSILRIQQVVRGDSAAYFCASSPADTEAFFGQGTRLTVV.

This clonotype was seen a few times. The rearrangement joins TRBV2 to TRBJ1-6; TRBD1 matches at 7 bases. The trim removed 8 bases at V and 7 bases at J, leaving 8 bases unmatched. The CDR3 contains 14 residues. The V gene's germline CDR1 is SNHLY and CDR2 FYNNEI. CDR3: CASGGQVGNSPLHF. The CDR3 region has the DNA TGTGCCAGCGGAGGACAGGTTGGAAATTCACCCCTCCACTTT.

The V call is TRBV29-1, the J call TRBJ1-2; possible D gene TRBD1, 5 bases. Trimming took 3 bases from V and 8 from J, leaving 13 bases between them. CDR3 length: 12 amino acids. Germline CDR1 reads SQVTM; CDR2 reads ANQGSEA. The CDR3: CSVDLQGGGYTF. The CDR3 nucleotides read TGCAGCGTTGACCTCCAGGGAGGCGGCTACACCTTC. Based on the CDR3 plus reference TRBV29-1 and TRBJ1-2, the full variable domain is SAVISQKPSRDICQRGTSLTIQCQVDSQVTMMFWYRQQPGQSLTLIATANQGSEATYESGFVIDKFPISRPNLTFSTLTVSNMSPEDSSIYLCSVDLQGGGYTFGSGTRLTVV.

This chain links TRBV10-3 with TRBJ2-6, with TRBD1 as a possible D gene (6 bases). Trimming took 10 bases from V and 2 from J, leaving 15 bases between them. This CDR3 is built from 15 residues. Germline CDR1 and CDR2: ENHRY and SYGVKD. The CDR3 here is CATRGYSPGANVLTF. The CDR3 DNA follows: TGTGCCACGAGGGGGTATAGCCCTGGGGCCAACGTCCTGACTTTC.

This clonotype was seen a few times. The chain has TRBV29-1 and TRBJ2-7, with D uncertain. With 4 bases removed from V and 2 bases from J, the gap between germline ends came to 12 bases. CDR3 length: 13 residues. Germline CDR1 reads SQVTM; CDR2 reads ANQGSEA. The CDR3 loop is CSVVGDQTYEQYF. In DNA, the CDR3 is TGCAGCGTTGTGGGTGATCAAACCTACGAGCAGTACTTC.

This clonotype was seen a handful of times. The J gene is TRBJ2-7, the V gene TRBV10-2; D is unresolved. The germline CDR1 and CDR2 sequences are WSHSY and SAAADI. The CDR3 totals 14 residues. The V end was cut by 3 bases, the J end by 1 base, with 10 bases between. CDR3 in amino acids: CASSDPGESYEQYF. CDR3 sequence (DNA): TGCGCCAGCAGTGACCCCGGTGAGTCCTACGAGCAGTACTTC.

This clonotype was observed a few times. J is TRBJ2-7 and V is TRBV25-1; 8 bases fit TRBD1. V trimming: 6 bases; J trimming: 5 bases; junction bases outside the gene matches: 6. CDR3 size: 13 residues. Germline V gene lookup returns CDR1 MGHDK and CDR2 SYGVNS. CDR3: CASRETGVDEQYF. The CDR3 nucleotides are TGTGCCAGCAGGGAGACAGGGGTCGACGAGCAGTACTTC.